What follows are 30 T cell receptor beta chains derived from one specimen sequenced in a study of identical twins. One entry per CDR3 protein, called by TCRdb with MiXCR from the 5' RACE reads. This table holds 690,000 or so distinct CDR3 sequences, 5.5% to 6.5% found once. Material: naive T cells sorted from blood. The receptors stem from a man aged 18 to 29 in good health.

This clonotype was recorded many times. The chain uses TRBV5-6 and TRBJ2-1; D not resolved. Germline loops: CDR1 SGHDT, CDR2 YYEEEE. The CDR3 is made up of 15 amino acids. Trimming pared 4 bases from V and 2 bases from J, leaving 13 bases between. CDR3 sequence: CASSLGQSAYNEQFF. The CDR3 DNA follows: TGTGCCAGCAGCCTCGGGCAGTCCGCCTACAATGAGCAGTTCTTC.

This clonotype was detected only a few times. The chain joins TRBV27 to TRBJ2-5; D might be TRBD2 (7 bases). Germline V gene data show CDR1 as MNHEY and CDR2 as SMNVEV (reference sequence). This CDR3 is 15 amino acids long. Trimming shortened V by 4 bases and J by 4 bases, and 16 bases separated the two germline ends. CDR3 DNA: TGTGCCAGCAGTTATCTGGGGGGGGGCTCAGAGACCCAGTACTTC. Residues: CASSYLGGGSETQYF.

This clonotype was observed a handful of times. This chain joins TRBV2 and TRBJ2-5; D is undetermined. Germline CDR1 and CDR2: SNHLY and FYNNEI. V shed 6 bases and J shed 13 bases, with 15 bases lying between them. The length of the CDR3 is 11 residues. The chain's CDR3 is CASRVISPLYF. The CDR3 nucleotides are TGTGCCAGCAGAGTTATAAGTCCTTTGTACTTC.

This clonotype was observed a handful of times. This rearrangement joins TRBV15 to TRBJ2-5; a weak D match, TRBD2 (6 bases). Germline lookup yields CDR1 LNHNV and CDR2 YYDKDF (reference sequence). CDR3 length: 11 amino acids. V lost 3 bases and J lost 7, with 6 bases in between. The CDR3 DNA is TGTGCCACCAGCAGCGGGGGGACCCAGTACTTC. This translates into CATSSGGTQYF.

Ten or more counts support this clonotype. The CDR3 bases are TGCAGTGCTAGAGTACCGTACAATGAGCAGTTCTTC. As protein: CSARVPYNEQFF. The chain uses TRBV20-1 and TRBJ2-1; D ambiguous. CDR3 length: 12 residues. The V gene lost 1 base and the J gene lost 4 bases, with 5 bases spanning the gap. From germline, CDR1 is DFQATT and CDR2 SNEGSKA (reference sequence).

Many counts were recorded for this clonotype. The chain links TRBV20-1 to TRBJ2-3; 7 positions agree with TRBD1. Unmatched junction bases numbered 4, after V lost 4 bases and J lost 0 bases. This CDR3 has 14 residues. Germline CDR1 reads DFQATT; CDR2 reads SNEGSKA (reference sequence). The CDR3 nucleotides are TGCAGTGCTACAGGGGGACCTAGCACAGATACGCAGTATTTT. It codes for CSATGGPSTDTQYF.

This clonotype was observed many times. The chain uses TRBV12-3 or TRBV12-4 and TRBJ2-5; D is undetermined. V was shortened by 2 bases and J by 5 bases, with 9 bases between the two germline ends. The CDR3 is 13 amino acids. CDR3 bases: TGTGCCAGCAGTTTAATTCGGAAGGAGACCCAGTACTTC. This encodes CASSLIRKETQYF.

This clonotype was detected only a few times. The chain joins TRBV19 to TRBJ2-1, with a possible D match to TRBD1 (6 bases). V was clipped by 3 bases and J by 2 bases, with 14 bases between them. The CDR3 is made up of 16 amino acids. Per the germline V gene, CDR1 is LNHDA and CDR2 is SQIVND (reference sequence). The chain's CDR3 is CASSIGFRGAYNEQFF. In nucleotides, the CDR3 is TGTGCCAGTAGTATCGGTTTCAGGGGCGCCTACAATGAGCAGTTCTTC.

This clonotype was counted at least ten times. The V and J genes are TRBV5-1 and TRBJ1-4, with D possibly TRBD1 on 5 matching bases. V was trimmed by 4 bases and J by 8 bases, leaving 12 bases between them. The germline V gene encodes CDR1 SGHRS and CDR2 YFSETQ. The CDR3 has 13 residues. This CDR3 is CASSQGLTEKLFF. CDR3 coding DNA: TGCGCCAGCAGCCAGGGCCTTACGGAAAAACTGTTTTTT.

This clonotype was counted at least ten times. J is TRBJ1-6 and V is TRBV25-1, with 8 bases that match TRBD1. Germline V gene sequence: CDR1 MGHDK, CDR2 SYGVNS. V lost 7 bases to trimming and J lost 7 bases; unmatched junction nucleotides: 6. The CDR3 spans 14 residues. The CDR3 DNA follows: TGTGCCAGCACGGGGACAGGTGAAAATTCACCCCTCCACTTT. Protein product: CASTGTGENSPLHF. Variable domain in full (rest from reference TRBV25-1 and TRBJ1-6): EADIYQTPRYLVIGTGKKITLECSQTMGHDKMYWYQQDPGMELHLIHYSYGVNSTEKGDLSSESTVSRIRTEHFPLTLESARPSHTSQYLCASTGTGENSPLHFGNGTRLTVT.

The genes are TRBV15 and TRBJ2-2; 15 bases line up with TRBD2. The CDR3 loop spans 17 amino acids. Germline CDR1 reads LNHNV; CDR2 reads YYDKDF (reference sequence). V trimming: 5 bases; J trimming: 4 bases; junction bases outside the gene matches: 5. The CDR3 region is CATSLGLAGGTTGELFF. Written as DNA, the CDR3 is TGTGCCACCAGCTTGGGACTAGCGGGAGGAACCACCGGGGAGCTGTTTTTT.

This clonotype was recorded at least ten times. This chain connects TRBV5-1 to TRBJ2-4; D perhaps matches TRBD2 (5 bases). Trimming pared 5 bases from V and 0 bases from J, leaving 15 bases between. The CDR3 consists of 16 residues. CDR1 and CDR2 (germline): SGHRS, YFSETQ. CDR3 in DNA: TGCGCCAGCAGGGCCGGGGATTTCCTAGCCAAAAACATTCAGTACTTC. It yields the protein CASRAGDFLAKNIQYF.

To note about this clonotype: Possible read error: a much larger clone is one base away. The chain couples TRBV12-3 or TRBV12-4 to TRBJ2-7; TRBD1 matches at 10 bases. V lost 6 bases to trimming and J lost 8 bases; unmatched junction nucleotides: 7. The CDR3 is 13 residues long. CDR3 DNA: TGTGCCAGCAGCGGGGACAGGGGTCACAAGCAGTACTTC. This codes for CASSGDRGHKQYF.

The V and J genes are TRBV5-1 and TRBJ1-3, with a weak D call TRBD1 (5 bases). V dropped 4 bases and J dropped 0 bases, with 14 bases sitting between them. CDR3 length: 16 amino acids. CDR1 SGHRS and CDR2 YFSETQ come from the germline V gene. As DNA, the CDR3 is TGCGCCAGCAGCGTGGAGGGACCGAACTCTGGAAACACCATATATTTT. It yields the protein CASSVEGPNSGNTIYF.

In this sample, this clonotype turned up many times. The chain links TRBV20-1 to TRBJ2-1, with 8 bases fitting TRBD1. Germline loops: CDR1 DFQATT, CDR2 SNEGSKA (reference sequence). After removal of 4 bases from V and 15 bases from J, the junction contained 8 bases not matched to a gene. This CDR3 has 11 residues. CDR3: CSANLRDRRFF. The CDR3 nucleotides read TGCAGTGCTAACCTCCGGGACAGGAGGTTCTTC.

This clonotype was counted between two and nine times. The chain uses TRBV20-1 and TRBJ2-7; a possible D gene is TRBD2 (5 bases). The length of the CDR3 is 13 residues. With 6 bases removed from V and 3 bases from J, the gap between germline ends came to 15 bases. Germline values: CDR1 DFQATT, CDR2 SNEGSKA (reference sequence). DNA of the CDR3: TGCAGTGCCGTTCCGGGAACAATCTACGAGCAGTACTTC. The encoded protein is CSAVPGTIYEQYF.

This clonotype occurred many times. Written as DNA, the CDR3 is TGTGCCAGCAGTCAGGGACATCCAGCCAAAAACATTCAGTACTTC. Translation: CASSQGHPAKNIQYF. The chain joins TRBV6-2 or TRBV6-3 to TRBJ2-4; D possibly corresponds to TRBD1 (6 bases). Trimming took 5 bases from V and 0 from J, leaving 11 bases between them. There are 15 residues in the CDR3. Germline CDR1 is MNHEY and CDR2 is SVGEGT.

In its sample, this clonotype was seen many times. This chain joins TRBV15 and TRBJ2-1; D is uncertain. The CDR3 is 12 amino acids. Trimming stripped 0 bases from V and 7 bases from J, with 4 bases between. Germline V gene sequence: CDR1 LNHNV, CDR2 YYDKDF (reference sequence). The CDR3 loop is CATSRDRNEQFF. CDR3 sequence (DNA): TGTGCCACCAGCAGAGATAGGAATGAGCAGTTCTTC.

The table lists this clonotype with many counts. This CDR3 reads CASSTTSNGNEQFF. In nucleotides, the CDR3 is TGCGCCAGCAGCACTACGAGCAACGGGAATGAGCAGTTCTTC. The chain combines TRBV4-1 with TRBJ2-1, with D uncertain. This CDR3 contains 14 residues. Germline-derived CDR1 and CDR2 are MGHRA and YSYEKL. Trimming shortened V by 5 bases and J by 7 bases, and 15 bases separated the two germline ends.

This clonotype has ten or more counts. In nucleotides, the CDR3 is TGTGCCACCAGCAGAGATGGTCGTATCAGGGGAGGCGCCCAGTACTTC. Its translation: CATSRDGRIRGGAQYF. V usage is TRBV15 and J usage is TRBJ2-5; D may be TRBD1 or TRBD2 (6 bases each). The V end was cut by 0 bases, the J end by 9 bases, with 20 bases between. From germline, CDR1 is LNHNV and CDR2 YYDKDF (reference sequence). CDR3 length: 16 amino acids.

This clonotype was counted a few times. The chain combines TRBV19 with TRBJ1-1, with 9 bases matching TRBD1. CDR3 size: 14 residues. Germline CDR1 and CDR2: LNHDA and SQIVND (reference sequence). The ends lost 7 bases at V and 0 bases at J; junction bases unmatched: 3. CDR3 region: CASNRQGVNTEAFF. DNA of the CDR3: TGTGCCAGTAACCGACAGGGGGTGAACACTGAAGCTTTCTTT.

The sample holds a few counts of this clonotype. The chain joins TRBV28 to TRBJ1-1; D ambiguous. V was cut by 4 bases and J by 0 bases, with 12 bases left in between. Germline V gene data show CDR1 as MDHEN and CDR2 as SYDVKM. This CDR3 has 15 amino acids. The CDR3, as DNA: TGTGCCAGCAGTTATAGGACGGTAATGAACACTGAAGCTTTCTTT. It encodes CASSYRTVMNTEAFF.

V and J are TRBV4-1 and TRBJ2-1, with 10 bases fitting TRBD2. The CDR3 length is 16 residues. CDR1 and CDR2 (germline): MGHRA, YSYEKL. V shed 2 bases and J 7 bases; nucleotides not matched to a gene: 8. The CDR3 DNA sequence: TGCGCCAGCAGCCAACTAGCGGGAGTTCTAATGAATGAGCAGTTCTTC. The encoded protein is CASSQLAGVLMNEQFF.

This clonotype occurred many times. The rearrangement links TRBV5-1 to TRBJ2-3; a weak D match, TRBD1 (5 bases). The CDR3 extends over 15 amino acids. Per the germline V gene, CDR1 is SGHRS and CDR2 is YFSETQ. V dropped 4 bases and J dropped 6 bases, with 18 bases sitting between them. The CDR3 loop reads CASSQGLTLGDTQYF. The CDR3 bases are TGCGCCAGCAGCCAGGGCCTGACCCTGGGGGATACGCAGTATTTT.

The chain has TRBV12-3 or TRBV12-4 and TRBJ2-5; 12 bases are shared with TRBD1. The CDR3 is made up of 17 amino acids. The J segment lost 4 bases and the V segment lost 3 bases, leaving 9 bases of the junction unmatched. CDR3 loop: CASSFGLGQGAGETQYF. The CDR3 coding sequence is TGTGCCAGCAGTTTTGGCTTGGGACAGGGGGCAGGAGAGACCCAGTACTTC.

This rearrangement joins TRBV14 to TRBJ1-1; no reliable D call. Trimming took 1 base from V and 7 from J, leaving 7 bases between them. Germline loops: CDR1 SGHDN, CDR2 FVKESK. The CDR3 has 12 amino acids. CDR3 sequence reads: CASSQVWSEAFF. In DNA form, the CDR3 reads TGTGCCAGCAGCCAAGTTTGGAGTGAAGCTTTCTTT.

The V gene is TRBV6-5, the J gene TRBJ1-1; TRBD1 aligns across 7 bases. Germline V gene sequence: CDR1 MNHEY, CDR2 SVGAGI. This CDR3 contains 16 residues. V was clipped by 2 bases and J by 1 base; unmatched bases: 7. CDR3 sequence reads: CASSYTPRQGNTEAFF. CDR3 coding DNA: TGTGCCAGCAGTTACACCCCTAGACAGGGGAACACTGAAGCTTTCTTT.

This clonotype was counted many times. This chain connects TRBV7-2 to TRBJ2-7; perhaps TRBD1 as D (5 bases). The CDR3 is made up of 13 amino acids. Germline V lookup: CDR1 SGHTA, CDR2 FQGNSA. Trimming left V 5 bases short and J 3 bases short, with 11 bases between. The CDR3 DNA reads TGTGCCAGCAGCCTACAGGCAATCTACGAGCAGTACTTC. The encoded protein is CASSLQAIYEQYF.

The chain joins TRBV6-1 to TRBJ2-7, with D tentatively TRBD2 (5 bases). The CDR3 runs 15 residues. V was pared by 7 bases and J by 0 bases, with 16 bases between. Germline V gene data show CDR1 as MNHNS and CDR2 as SASEGT. The CDR3 is CASTDTGSHSYEQYF. In nucleotides, the CDR3 is TGTGCCAGCACCGACACGGGGTCCCACTCCTACGAGCAGTACTTC.

Only a few counts were recorded for this clonotype. The V call is TRBV7-2, the J call TRBJ2-2; a possible D gene is TRBD1 (6 bases). The length of the CDR3 is 14 residues. The ends were cut back, 10 bases at V and 4 bases at J, with 16 bases in the middle. The germline V gene has CDR1 SGHTA and CDR2 FQGNSA. CDR3 protein: CANRDRRGTGELFF. The CDR3 DNA follows: TGTGCCAACAGGGATAGGAGAGGCACCGGGGAGCTGTTTTTT. Full variable domain (rest looked up from reference TRBV7-2 and TRBJ2-2): GAGVSQSPSNKVTEKGKDVELRCDPISGHTALYWYRQSLGQGLEFLIYFQGNSAPDKSGLPSDRFSAERTGGSVSTLTIQRTQQEDSAVYLCANRDRRGTGELFFGEGSRLTVL.